The rows below give T cell receptor beta chains drawn from one sample of a study of blood T cells in healthy people across ages. MiXCR was run by TCRdb on the 5' RACE reads, yielding one entry per CDR3 protein. This sample yields around 800,000 distinct CDR3 sequences, of which roughly 24% are seen a single time; about 3% belongs to the top ten. These data were also reused for a study on T cells of mothers and their children.

The specimen was blood. The receptors were sampled from a boy younger than 18 in good health. CDR3s include the opening cysteine and the closing phenylalanine or tryptophan. The D gene is left open where the match is weak. Not every row has a clone size; where given, it reads once, few, many or a size class.

D gene: TRBD1; J gene: TRBJ2-5; clone size: few; V gene: TRBV3-1; CDR3 length: 16; CDR3 protein: CASSRPGAQGAREQYF; CDR3 DNA: TGTGCCAGCAGCCGCCCTGGGGCCCAGGGGGCGCGAGAGCAGTACTTC
D gene: TRBD1; J gene: TRBJ1-4; clone size: few; V gene: TRBV15; CDR3 length: 15; CDR3 protein: CATSEWAGGREKLFF; CDR3 DNA: TGTGCCACCAGCGAGTGGGCAGGGGGACGCGAAAAACTGTTTTTT
D gene: TRBD1; J gene: TRBJ2-5; clone size: NA; V gene: TRBV29-1; CDR3 length: 13; CDR3 protein: CSVGGAGGETQYF; CDR3 DNA: TGCAGCGTTGGTGGGGCAGGGGGAGAGACCCAGTACTTC
D gene: TRBD1; J gene: TRBJ1-2; clone size: few; V gene: TRBV2; CDR3 length: 14; CDR3 protein: CASSEGTGSYGYTF; CDR3 DNA: TGTGCCAGCAGTGAAGGGACAGGTTCCTATGGCTACACCTTC
D gene: TRBD2; J gene: TRBJ2-5; clone size: few; V gene: TRBV10-2; CDR3 length: 17; CDR3 protein: CASSENLGSGGQETLYF; CDR3 DNA: TGCGCCAGCAGTGAGAACTTAGGTAGCGGGGGCCAAGAGACCCTGTACTTC
D gene: NA; J gene: TRBJ1-1; clone size: NA; V gene: TRBV6-5; CDR3 length: 14; CDR3 protein: CASTPAGRGTEAFF; CDR3 DNA: TGTGCCAGCACCCCAGCGGGTAGGGGCACTGAAGCTTTCTTT
D gene: TRBD1; J gene: TRBJ2-7; clone size: NA; V gene: TRBV5-1; CDR3 length: 18; CDR3 protein: CASSRQQSGTGEAYEQYF; CDR3 DNA: TGCGCCAGCAGCCGCCAACAATCCGGGACAGGGGAGGCCTACGAGCAGTACTTC
D gene: TRBD1; J gene: TRBJ1-2; clone size: NA; V gene: TRBV6-1; CDR3 length: 12; CDR3 protein: CATKGTVYGYTF; CDR3 DNA: TGTGCCACAAAAGGGACAGTCTATGGCTACACCTTC
D gene: NA; J gene: TRBJ2-7; clone size: few; V gene: TRBV7-9; CDR3 length: 13; CDR3 protein: CASSFDLTPEQYF; CDR3 DNA: TGTGCCAGCAGCTTTGACCTTACACCCGAGCAGTACTTC
D gene: NA; J gene: TRBJ2-7; clone size: few; V gene: TRBV7-3; CDR3 length: 13; CDR3 protein: CASSLMPRDEQYF; CDR3 DNA: TGTGCCAGCAGCTTAATGCCCAGGGACGAGCAGTACTTC
D gene: NA; J gene: TRBJ2-7; clone size: NA; V gene: TRBV12-3/TRBV12-4; CDR3 length: 15; CDR3 protein: CASSLGLGGSYEQYF; CDR3 DNA: TGTGCCAGCAGTTTAGGACTAGGAGGCTCCTACGAGCAGTACTTC
D gene: NA; J gene: TRBJ2-7; clone size: few; V gene: TRBV20-1; CDR3 length: 15; CDR3 protein: CSAPPGGGAQETQHF; CDR3 DNA: TGCAGTGCTCCGCCTGGGGGCGGGGCCCAAGAGACCCAGCACTTC
D gene: TRBD1; J gene: TRBJ2-5; clone size: NA; V gene: TRBV7-6; CDR3 length: 14; CDR3 protein: CASSQTGGTETQYF; CDR3 DNA: TGTGCCAGCAGCCAAACAGGGGGCACAGAGACCCAGTACTTC
D gene: NA; J gene: TRBJ2-7; clone size: few; V gene: TRBV10-3; CDR3 length: 12; CDR3 protein: CAISARDSEQYF; CDR3 DNA: TGTGCCATCAGTGCCAGGGATTCCGAGCAGTACTTC
D gene: NA; J gene: TRBJ2-5; clone size: few; V gene: TRBV7-2; CDR3 length: 18; CDR3 protein: CASSLPTYREEAQETQYF; CDR3 DNA: TGTGCCAGCAGCTTACCCACCTACAGGGAGGAGGCCCAAGAGACCCAGTACTTC
D gene: TRBD1; J gene: TRBJ2-6; clone size: few; V gene: TRBV12-3/TRBV12-4; CDR3 length: 18; CDR3 protein: CASSPVTGVGSGANVLTF; CDR3 DNA: TGTGCCAGCAGTCCGGTGACAGGGGTCGGCTCTGGGGCCAACGTCCTGACTTTC
D gene: NA; J gene: TRBJ1-4; clone size: NA; V gene: TRBV6-5; CDR3 length: 17; CDR3 protein: CASSYSIGLVRGEKLFF; CDR3 DNA: TGTGCCAGCAGTTACTCGATAGGGCTCGTGAGGGGAGAAAAACTGTTTTTT
D gene: NA; J gene: TRBJ2-1; clone size: NA; V gene: TRBV20-1; CDR3 length: 12; CDR3 protein: CSARRDYNEQFF; CDR3 DNA: TGCAGTGCTAGACGGGACTACAATGAGCAGTTCTTC
D gene: NA; J gene: TRBJ2-1; clone size: NA; V gene: TRBV24-1; CDR3 length: 14; CDR3 protein: CATSDSKQGVEQFF; CDR3 DNA: TGTGCCACCAGTGATTCCAAGCAAGGGGTCGAGCAGTTCTTC
D gene: NA; J gene: TRBJ1-2; clone size: few; V gene: TRBV9; CDR3 length: 14; CDR3 protein: CASSVGMPNYGYTF; CDR3 DNA: TGTGCCAGCAGCGTAGGTATGCCTAACTATGGCTACACCTTC
D gene: NA; J gene: TRBJ1-4; clone size: NA; V gene: TRBV19; CDR3 length: 15; CDR3 protein: CATGMRGATNEKLSF; CDR3 DNA: TGTGCCACTGGGATGCGAGGTGCAACTAATGAAAAACTGTCTTTT
D gene: TRBD1; J gene: TRBJ2-1; clone size: few; V gene: TRBV4-1; CDR3 length: 16; CDR3 protein: CASSQVWTGGNNEQFF; CDR3 DNA: TGCGCCAGCAGCCAAGTTTGGACAGGGGGAAACAATGAGCAGTTCTTC
D gene: NA; J gene: TRBJ2-6; clone size: NA; V gene: TRBV20-1; CDR3 length: 15; CDR3 protein: CSARPGTSGANVLTF; CDR3 DNA: TGCAGTGCTAGACCAGGGACCTCTGGGGCCAACGTCCTGACTTTC
D gene: NA; J gene: TRBJ2-7; clone size: NA; V gene: TRBV3-1; CDR3 length: 16; CDR3 protein: CASSQPVVVTEDEQYF; CDR3 DNA: TGTGCCAGCAGCCAACCTGTCGTGGTCACGGAGGACGAGCAGTACTTC
D gene: NA; J gene: TRBJ2-6; clone size: few; V gene: TRBV24-1; CDR3 length: 15; CDR3 protein: CATSDAGTGANVLTF; CDR3 DNA: TGTGCCACCAGTGATGCAGGGACCGGGGCCAACGTCCTGACTTTC
D gene: NA; J gene: TRBJ2-7; clone size: NA; V gene: TRBV20-1; CDR3 length: 12; CDR3 protein: CSAFMFPYEQYF; CDR3 DNA: TGCAGTGCTTTTATGTTCCCCTACGAGCAGTACTTC
D gene: TRBD1; J gene: TRBJ2-3; clone size: few; V gene: TRBV29-1; CDR3 length: 16; CDR3 protein: CSVGQGGGSSTDTQYF; CDR3 DNA: TGCAGCGTTGGACAGGGTGGGGGATCTAGCACAGATACGCAGTATTTT
D gene: NA; J gene: TRBJ2-6; clone size: NA; V gene: TRBV12-3/TRBV12-4; CDR3 length: 17; CDR3 protein: CARTNSGSRSGANVLTF; CDR3 DNA: TGTGCCCGCACCAACTCTGGGTCGCGATCCGGGGCCAACGTCCTGACTTTC
D gene: TRBD2; J gene: TRBJ2-5; clone size: NA; V gene: TRBV3-1; CDR3 length: 15; CDR3 protein: CASSQELAGGGTQYF; CDR3 DNA: TGTGCCAGCAGCCAAGAACTAGCGGGAGGTGGCACCCAGTACTTC
D gene: TRBD2; J gene: TRBJ2-1; clone size: NA; V gene: TRBV4-1; CDR3 length: 17; CDR3 protein: CASSQRGLAGVSNEQFF; CDR3 DNA: TGCGCCAGCAGCCAAAGAGGACTAGCGGGGGTTAGCAATGAGCAGTTCTTC
D gene: NA; J gene: TRBJ1-1; clone size: NA; V gene: TRBV20-1; CDR3 length: 12; CDR3 protein: CSARYGNTEAFF; CDR3 DNA: TGCAGTGCTAGGTACGGAAACACTGAAGCTTTCTTT
D gene: TRBD1; J gene: TRBJ2-2; clone size: few; V gene: TRBV7-6; CDR3 length: 19; CDR3 protein: CASSLASGQGIAYTGELFF; CDR3 DNA: TGTGCCAGCAGCTTAGCGTCGGGACAGGGGATAGCGTACACCGGGGAGCTGTTTTTT
D gene: NA; J gene: TRBJ2-2; clone size: NA; V gene: TRBV6-4; CDR3 length: 17; CDR3 protein: CASSVHLGLPNTGELFF; CDR3 DNA: TGTGCCAGCAGCGTTCATTTGGGACTCCCAAACACCGGGGAGCTGTTTTTT
D gene: TRBD1; J gene: TRBJ1-4; clone size: NA; V gene: TRBV4-1; CDR3 length: 16; CDR3 protein: CASSQPHRGVNEKLFF; CDR3 DNA: TGCGCCAGCAGCCAACCCCACAGGGGAGTGAATGAAAAACTGTTTTTT
D gene: TRBD2; J gene: TRBJ2-3; clone size: once; V gene: TRBV28; CDR3 length: 17; CDR3 protein: CASSLVVSAGDTDTQYF; CDR3 DNA: TGTGCCAGCAGTTTAGTCGTCTCAGCGGGGGACACAGATACGCAGTATTTT
D gene: NA; J gene: TRBJ1-3; clone size: NA; V gene: TRBV3-1; CDR3 length: 14; CDR3 protein: CASSPGGGGNTIYF; CDR3 DNA: TGTGCCAGCAGCCCCGGCGGAGGGGGTAACACCATATATTTT
D gene: TRBD1; J gene: TRBJ1-1; clone size: NA; V gene: TRBV6-6; CDR3 length: 15; CDR3 protein: CASSPQGAGNTEAFF; CDR3 DNA: TGTGCCAGCAGTCCTCAGGGGGCAGGGAACACTGAAGCTTTCTTT
D gene: TRBD1; J gene: TRBJ1-2; clone size: few; V gene: TRBV6-5; CDR3 length: 15; CDR3 protein: CASSYLGQGGGGYTF; CDR3 DNA: TGTGCCAGCAGTTATCTCGGACAGGGCGGAGGGGGCTACACCTTC
D gene: NA; J gene: TRBJ2-7; clone size: few; V gene: TRBV21-1; CDR3 length: 20; CDR3 protein: CASSKEECGGLIPAFYEQYF; CDR3 DNA: TGTGCCAGCAGCAAAGAGGAATGTGGGGGACTCATCCCTGCTTTCTACGAGCAGTACTTC
D gene: NA; J gene: TRBJ2-1; clone size: NA; V gene: TRBV5-1; CDR3 length: 14; CDR3 protein: CASSFSLGGNEQFF; CDR3 DNA: TGTGCCAGCAGCTTCAGCCTTGGGGGCAATGAGCAGTTCTTC
D gene: NA; J gene: TRBJ2-2; clone size: NA; V gene: TRBV5-5; CDR3 length: 13; CDR3 protein: CASSAGYTGELFF; CDR3 DNA: TGTGCCAGCAGCGCGGGATACACCGGGGAGCTGTTTTTT
D gene: TRBD1; J gene: TRBJ1-6; clone size: few; V gene: TRBV11-2; CDR3 length: 16; CDR3 protein: CASSRTGSAYNSPLHF; CDR3 DNA: TGTGCCAGCAGCCGGACAGGGTCGGCCTATAATTCACCCCTCCACTTT
D gene: NA; J gene: TRBJ2-7; clone size: few; V gene: TRBV3-1; CDR3 length: 14; CDR3 protein: CASSQDGTSRGQYF; CDR3 DNA: TGTGCCAGCAGCCAGGACGGTACCTCCCGGGGGCAGTACTTC